A single sample is the source of the 31 T cell receptor beta chains below, sequenced in a study of cytotoxic CD8 clonotypes in ibrutinib-treated CLL. TCRdb's table, derived via immunoSEQ multiplex PCR, lists solely in-frame clones and lacks some. Among fewer than 80,000 clones listed, approximately 54% were seen once. Sequences were derived from PBMCs, sampled after 12 months of ibrutinib treatment. The receptors were gathered from a human donor with chronic lymphocytic leukemia.

This clone showed up just a few times. Other DNA sequences of this sample code for an identical CDR3. The genes are TRBV6-5 and TRBJ1-4; no reliable D call. Deletions cut 5 bases from V and 1 base from J, with 8 bases between. CDR1 is MNHEY and CDR2 is SVGAGI in the germline V gene. This CDR3 is built from 14 residues. The CDR3 sequence: CASSQAVTNEKLFF. CDR3 bases: TGTGCCAGCAGTCAGGCGGTAACTAATGAAAAACTGTTTTTT.

This clone occurred many times. This chain uses TRBV15 with TRBJ1-2; D may be TRBD1 (5 bases). The V end was cut by 0 bases, the J end by 8 bases, with 16 bases between. There are 15 residues in the CDR3. The germline V gene has CDR1 LNHNV and CDR2 YYDKDF (reference sequence). This chain's CDR3 is CATSRDPRLDNGYTF. The DNA for the CDR3 is TGTGCCACCAGCAGAGATCCCCGGTTGGACAACGGCTACACCTTC. The variable domain in full, completed from reference TRBV15 and TRBJ1-2, reads DAMVIQNPRYQVTQFGKPVTLSCSQTLNHNVMYWYQQKSSQAPKLLFHYYDKDFNNEADTPDNFQSRRPNTSFCFLDIRSPGLGDTAMYLCATSRDPRLDNGYTFGSGTRLTVV.

The chain couples TRBV18 to TRBJ1-4; D uncertain. The length of the CDR3 is 15 residues. Germline V gene data show CDR1 as KGHSH and CDR2 as LQKENI. The germline V and J ends were trimmed by 3 bases and 0 bases, with 8 bases remaining between them. The CDR3 sequence: CASSPAPATNEKLFF. CDR3 bases: TGTGCCAGCTCACCCGCACCGGCAACTAATGAAAAACTGTTTTTT.

The rearrangement uses TRBV6-1 and TRBJ1-5; D not certain. The CDR3 loop spans 12 amino acids. V lost 7 bases and J lost 6, with 10 bases in between. The germline gives CDR1 MNHNS, CDR2 SASEGT. CDR3 sequence: CASKHRGQPQHF. The CDR3 DNA sequence: TGTGCCAGCAAGCATCGCGGTCAGCCCCAGCATTTT.

The chain joins TRBV6-5 to TRBJ1-1; D ambiguous. The CDR3 runs to 13 residues. Per germline, CDR1 MNHEY and CDR2 SVGAGI. V gave up 0 bases and J gave up 1 base, with 3 bases separating them. For the CDR3, the DNA is TGTGCCAGCAGTTACTCTTGGAACACTGAAGCTTTCTTT. Encoded protein: CASSYSWNTEAFF.

The V and J genes are TRBV27 and TRBJ2-7; D gene unclear. The V end was cut by 6 bases, the J end by 0 bases, with 12 bases between. Germline V lookup: CDR1 MNHEY, CDR2 SMNVEV (reference sequence). The CDR3 is 14 amino acids. CDR3 coding DNA: TGTGCCAGCAGCCAAATTTTCCCCTCCTACGAGCAGTACTTC. Protein product: CASSQIFPSYEQYF.

This clone came up a few times. The chain recombines TRBV28 with TRBJ1-1; perhaps TRBD1 as D (5 bases). CDR1 and CDR2 (germline): MDHEN, SYDVKM. V lost 8 bases, J lost 4 bases, and 17 bases lay in between. The CDR3 runs to 14 residues. The CDR3 protein is CASGTGGVGTEAFF. CDR3 in DNA: TGTGCCAGCGGGACGGGGGGGGTTGGCACTGAAGCTTTCTTT.

The rearrangement links TRBV2 to TRBJ2-5; 7 bases are shared with TRBD1. Germline V lookup: CDR1 SNHLY, CDR2 FYNNEI. The CDR3 sequence is 14 residues long. V dropped 7 bases and J dropped 5; count of bases not matched to a gene: 10. The CDR3, as DNA: TGTGCCAGCACTGACAGGGTATCTCTCGAGACCCAGTACTTC. It translates to CASTDRVSLETQYF.

This clone was recorded only once. The V and J genes are TRBV29-1 and TRBJ1-2, with D unclear. Germline CDR1 reads SQVTM; CDR2 reads ANQGSEA. The CDR3 totals 12 residues. The V end was cut by 4 bases, the J end by 14 bases, with 20 bases between. CDR3: CSVAPNERVRTF. The CDR3 nucleotides read TGCAGCGTTGCACCTAACGAGAGGGTGAGGACCTTC.

This CDR3 reads CASGGRTLNTEAFF. Written as DNA, the CDR3 is TGTGCCAGCGGCGGCAGGACGTTGAACACTGAAGCTTTCTTT. The gene calls are TRBV6-6 and TRBJ1-1, with D uncertain. With 8 bases removed from V and 0 bases from J, the gap between germline ends came to 13 bases. CDR3 length equals 14 residues. The germline V gene has CDR1 MNHNY and CDR2 SVGAGI (reference sequence).

In its sample, this clone was seen a few times. The V call is TRBV20-1, the J call TRBJ1-1; D is unresolved. The V gene lost 0 bases and the J gene lost 1 base, with 0 bases spanning the gap. The CDR3 totals 11 residues. CDR1 DFQATT and CDR2 SNEGSKA come from the germline V gene (reference sequence). The chain's CDR3 is CSARENTEAFF. The CDR3 DNA follows: TGCAGTGCTAGAGAGAACACTGAAGCTTTCTTT.

The chain combines TRBV5-1 with TRBJ1-5; the D is unclear. This CDR3 spans 15 amino acids. Germline V CDR1 and CDR2: SGHRS, YFSETQ. The V end lost 0 bases, the J end lost 5 bases, and 12 bases lay between the germline ends. CDR3: CASSLVQRGDQPQHF. As DNA, the CDR3 is TGCGCCAGCAGCTTGGTACAGCGTGGAGATCAGCCCCAGCATTTT.

This clone was seen more than once but under ten times. The V and J genes are TRBV5-1 and TRBJ1-2, with D maybe TRBD1 (6 bases). The CDR3 runs to 15 residues. Trimming took off 4 bases at V and 6 bases at J, with 19 bases between the two ends. The germline gives CDR1 SGHRS, CDR2 YFSETQ. This CDR3 reads CASSLSTRDIDGYTF. The DNA of the CDR3 is TGCGCCAGCAGCCTATCGACCCGGGACATCGATGGCTACACCTTC.

The chain links TRBV6-6 to TRBJ1-2, with D perhaps TRBD1 (5 bases). Trimming took 2 bases from V and 6 from J, leaving 10 bases between them. The V gene's germline CDR1 is MNHNY and CDR2 SVGAGI (reference sequence). The CDR3 loop spans 13 amino acids. The CDR3 DNA is TGTGCCAGCAGTTACACGGGGCCGGATGGCTACACCTTC. It is translated as CASSYTGPDGYTF.

This clone occurred a few times. This chain joins TRBV7-2 and TRBJ2-5; D is undetermined. V was trimmed by 0 bases and J by 5 bases, leaving 10 bases between them. The CDR3 covers 14 residues. Germline CDR1 SGHTA, CDR2 FQGNSA. The CDR3 DNA is TGTGCCAGCAGCTTAGCGTTAGCTGGGGAGACCCAGTACTTC. Encoded protein: CASSLALAGETQYF.

This clone was counted many times. Relative to the germline gene, one junction end is altered; a read error may explain this. J is TRBJ1-2 and V is TRBV29-1; TRBD1 matches 8 bases. Germline values: CDR1 SQVTM, CDR2 ANQGSEA. The CDR3 is 13 residues long. CDR3 DNA: TGCAGCGTTCCCCACGGGACAGGTGTGTCGGGCGCCTTC. It codes for CSVPHGTGVSGAF.

The rearrangement uses TRBV5-6 and TRBJ2-1; D not certain. Germline CDR1 is SGHDT and CDR2 is YYEEEE. V was trimmed by 0 bases and J by 10 bases, leaving 11 bases between them. The CDR3 consists of 13 residues. This chain's CDR3 is CASSLGLLEEQFF. CDR3 DNA: TGTGCCAGCAGCTTGGGGCTCCTAGAGGAGCAGTTCTTC.

This clone was seen a handful of times. This sequence joins TRBV18 and TRBJ2-1, with D possibly TRBD2 on 5 matching bases. Germline CDR1 is KGHSH and CDR2 is LQKENI. V shed 4 bases and J shed 6 bases, with 19 bases lying between them. CDR3 length equals 16 residues. The chain's CDR3 is CASSRDEGPVANEQFF. The CDR3 DNA reads TGTGCCAGCTCACGCGACGAGGGTCCGGTGGCCAATGAGCAGTTCTTC.

This chain joins TRBV2 and TRBJ1-3; D possibly corresponds to TRBD1 (5 bases). V lost 3 bases and J lost 7, with 16 bases in between. Per the germline V gene, CDR1 is SNHLY and CDR2 is FYNNEI. This CDR3 has 15 residues. CDR3 sequence reads: CASSEAGGGRNTIYF. In DNA, the CDR3 is TGTGCCAGCAGTGAGGCCGGGGGAGGCCGGAACACCATATATTTT.

The chain is built from TRBV19 and TRBJ2-2; TRBD1 aligns across 7 bases. The junction had 6 bases not matched to a gene; V was cut back by 1 base and J by 7 bases. This CDR3 region has 15 residues. Germline CDR1 and CDR2: LNHDA and SQIVND (reference sequence). In nucleotides, the CDR3 is TGTGCCAGTAGTATAGCAGGGGGAGCTCGCGGGGAGCTGTTTTTT. Its translation is CASSIAGGARGELFF.

This clone was picked up a small number of times. The rearrangement links TRBV2 to TRBJ2-3; D is unclear. CDR1 is SNHLY, CDR2 FYNNEI, per germline. CDR3 size: 12 residues. V was trimmed by 8 bases and J by 2 bases, leaving 8 bases between them. The CDR3 bases are TGTGCCAGCGCGCTACACACAGATACGCAGTATTTT. This translates into CASALHTDTQYF.

This clone was observed a handful of times. The rearrangement links TRBV25-1 to TRBJ1-4; 8 positions match TRBD1. Germline V gene lookup returns CDR1 MGHDK and CDR2 SYGVNS. The CDR3 extends over 14 amino acids. The J segment lost 6 bases and the V segment lost 4 bases, leaving 4 bases of the junction unmatched. The CDR3 DNA sequence: TGTGCCAGCAGTGGGACAGGGTGGTATGAAAAACTGTTTTTT. It codes for CASSGTGWYEKLFF.

This clone is medium-sized by share. The chain couples TRBV6-5 to TRBJ1-2, with 8 nucleotides matching TRBD1. This CDR3 comprises 15 residues. Germline-derived CDR1 and CDR2 are MNHEY and SVGAGI. V lost 5 bases to trimming and J lost 5 bases; unmatched junction nucleotides: 10. The CDR3 sequence: CASSTGTGPIYGYTF. The DNA for the CDR3 is TGTGCCAGCAGTACAGGGACAGGACCCATTTATGGCTACACCTTC.

In this sample, this clone turned up once. The J gene is TRBJ2-7, the V gene TRBV25-1, with TRBD1 identical over 8 bases. This CDR3 is built from 12 residues. The germline V gene has CDR1 MGHDK and CDR2 SYGVNS. The junction had 7 bases not matched to a gene; V was cut back by 8 bases and J by 7 bases. CDR3 amino acids: CASRDRRGEQYV. DNA for the CDR3: TGTGCCAGCCGGGACAGGCGGGGAGAGCAGTACGTC.

This clone appeared a single time. The V gene is TRBV30, the J gene TRBJ2-7; D uncertain. The CDR3 covers 13 residues. CDR1 and CDR2 from the germline V gene are GTSNPN and SVGIG (reference sequence). Trimming left V 8 bases short and J 0 bases short, with 14 bases between. The CDR3, as DNA: TGTGCCCCCGAGACTCCCCTCTCCTACGAGCAGTACTTC. This encodes CAPETPLSYEQYF.

This clone has at least ten counts. This rearrangement joins TRBV9 to TRBJ2-3, with TRBD2 identical over 7 bases. Germline CDR1 and CDR2: SGDLS and YYNGEE. V gave up 0 bases and J gave up 2 bases; unmatched junction bases: 3. CDR3 length: 15 amino acids. CDR3 bases: TGTGCCAGCAGCGTAGCTAGCGGATACACAGATACGCAGTATTTT. The encoded protein is CASSVASGYTDTQYF.

V usage is TRBV5-6 and J usage is TRBJ2-7; D is possibly TRBD2 (6 bases). V was cut by 2 bases and J by 7 bases, with 7 bases left in between. Per the germline V gene, CDR1 is SGHDT and CDR2 is YYEEEE. This CDR3 spans 11 amino acids. The CDR3 region is CASSFGGEQYV. The CDR3 DNA reads as TGTGCCAGCAGCTTTGGGGGGGAGCAGTACGTC.

The CDR3 nucleotides are TGTGCCAGCAGTGAACGCAAGACCGCCTACAATGAGCAGTTCTTC. Its translation: CASSERKTAYNEQFF. This chain links TRBV6-1 with TRBJ2-1, with unresolved D. CDR3 length: 15 residues. With 2 bases removed from V and 2 bases from J, the gap between germline ends came to 10 bases. Germline values: CDR1 MNHNS, CDR2 SASEGT.

This clone was seen just once. V is TRBV15 and J is TRBJ1-2, with D unresolved. Trimming cost V 5 bases and J 5 bases, with 24 bases left between them. The length of the CDR3 is 17 residues. In germline, CDR1 is LNHNV, CDR2 YYDKDF (reference sequence). CDR3 sequence: CATSQGYAKERSYGYTF. Here the CDR3 DNA reads TGTGCCACCAGCCAAGGGTACGCCAAGGAGCGAAGTTATGGCTACACCTTC.

This clone showed up many times. The chain couples TRBV7-2 to TRBJ2-5; D perhaps matches TRBD2 (5 bases). This CDR3 is built from 15 residues. Germline assignment: CDR1 SGHTA and CDR2 FQGNSA. V lost 1 base to trimming and J lost 4 bases, with 13 bases between them. CDR3 sequence reads: CASSLDGLARETQYF. The CDR3 DNA follows: TGTGCCAGCAGCTTAGACGGGCTAGCAAGAGAGACCCAGTACTTC.

Only a few counts were recorded for this clone. The chain carries TRBV2 and TRBJ1-2; 11 nucleotides agree with TRBD1. The CDR3 totals 15 residues. Germline V lookup: CDR1 SNHLY, CDR2 FYNNEI. Unmatched junction bases numbered 6, after V lost 5 bases and J lost 4 bases. The CDR3 reads CASSLRDRGAYGYTF. DNA for the CDR3: TGTGCCAGCAGTCTCCGGGACAGGGGGGCCTATGGCTACACCTTC.